The clone carrying this TCR beta chain was picked up a small number of times. As yet, its antigen is unknown. The TCR alpha and TCR beta cDNA libraries, bearing sample barcodes and UMIs, were generated by 5'RACE using constant-segment primers. TCRdb itself ran the 5' RACE reads through MiXCR, one entry per CDR3 protein. The profile covers 130,000 to 150,000 distinct CDR3 sequences, with over 15% appearing a single time and 2% to 2.5% taken by the ten largest. This sample was included in a study of T-cell memory formation after mild COVID-19. Looking at the study overall: TCR clusters mostly belonged to single donors. Study results and caveats: Pre-infection memory carried some responding clones, suggesting that cross-reactive memory joined.

The J segment lost 8 bases and the V segment lost 0 bases, leaving 16 bases of the junction unmatched. Germline CDR1 and CDR2: SGHRS and YFSETQ. This CDR3 spans 17 amino acids. The rearrangement links TRBV5-1 to TRBJ1-1, with 7 bases identical to TRBD1. This TCR came from an adult woman who had mild COVID-19 (a few samples of this study predate the infection). Cell type and time point are not known. Sequencing was performed on PBMCs or a T cell subset sorted from them (not recorded which). The CDR3 region is CASSLVPSGQSSSEAFF. In DNA, the CDR3 is TGCGCCAGCAGCTTGGTACCATCGGGACAGAGTTCGTCCGAAGCTTTCTTT. The full variable domain, with the rest looked up from reference TRBV5-1 and TRBJ1-1, is KAGVTQTPRYLIKTRGQQVTLSCSPISGHRSVSWYQQTPGQGLQFLFEYFSETQRNKGNFPGRFSGRQFSNSRSEMNVSTLELGDSALYLCASSLVPSGQSSSEAFFGQGTRLTVV.